Detailed here is one T cell receptor (beta chain). The sort gate was single viable CD3+CD4+CD8-CD45RO+ cells for memory CD4+ T cells. This sample was included in a study of memory CD4+ T cells and cytomegalovirus serostatus. The CDR3 sequence is 12 residues long. V lost 11 bases to trimming and J lost 7 bases, with 14 bases between them. From germline, CDR1 is SNHLY and CDR2 FYNNEI. Data came from immunoSEQ multiplex PCR; TCRdb stores just in-frame clones and leaves some out. The sample holds 75,000 to 95,000 clones, 75% to 90% seen once. This clonotype was obtained from an adult in good health and CMV-seronegative. What was sequenced was memory CD4+ T cells from blood. The chain uses TRBV2 and TRBJ1-4, with a possible D match to TRBD1 (6 bases). In DNA form, the CDR3 reads TGTGCCGGGGGCCCAGCCCCTGAAAAACTGTTTTTT. Translated, it gives CAGGPAPEKLFF.